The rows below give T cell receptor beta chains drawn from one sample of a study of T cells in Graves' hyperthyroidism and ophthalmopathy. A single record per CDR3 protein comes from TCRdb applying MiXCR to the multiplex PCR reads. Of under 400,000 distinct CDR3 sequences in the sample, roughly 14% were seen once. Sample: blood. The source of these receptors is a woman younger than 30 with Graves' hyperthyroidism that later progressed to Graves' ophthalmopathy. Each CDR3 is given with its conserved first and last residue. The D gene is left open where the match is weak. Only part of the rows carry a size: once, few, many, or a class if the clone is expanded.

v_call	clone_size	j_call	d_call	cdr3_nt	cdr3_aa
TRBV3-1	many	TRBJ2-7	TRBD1	TGTGCCAGCACCCTACAGGGGTCCTACGAGCAGTACTTC	CASTLQGSYEQYF
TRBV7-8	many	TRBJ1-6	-	TGTGCCAGCAGCTTAGCGCTCTATAATTCACCCCTCCACTTT	CASSLALYNSPLHF
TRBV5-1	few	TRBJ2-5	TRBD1	TGCGCCAGCAGACGCGGACAGGGTGGAGAGACCCAGTACTTC	CASRRGQGGETQYF
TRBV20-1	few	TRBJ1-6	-	TGCAGTGGTTACAAAAATTCACCCCTCCACTTT	CSGYKNSPLHF
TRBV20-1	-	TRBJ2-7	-	TGCAGTGCTAGAGCACCCCTGATGTGGGGACCCGGCTACGAGCAGTACTTC	CSARAPLMWGPGYEQYF
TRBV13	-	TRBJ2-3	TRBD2	TGTGCCAGCAGCCGCACCACAACTAGCGGCATTCGGGCAGATACGCAGTATTTT	CASSRTTTSGIRADTQYF
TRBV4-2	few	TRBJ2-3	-	TGTGCCAGCAGCCAAGGGATTCCGGCGACAGATACGCAGTATTTT	CASSQGIPATDTQYF
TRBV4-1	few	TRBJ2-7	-	TGTGCCAGCAGCCAGGGGCCATCCTACGAGCAGTACTTC	CASSQGPSYEQYF
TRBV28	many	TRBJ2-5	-	TGTGCCAGCAGTCCATATAGCGTTGAGACCCAGTACTTC	CASSPYSVETQYF
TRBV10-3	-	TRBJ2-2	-	TGTGCGGGGGCCATGGGGGGTCGAACCGGGGAGCTGTTTTTT	CAGAMGGRTGELFF
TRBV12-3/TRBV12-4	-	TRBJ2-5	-	TGTGCCAGCAGTTTCGGGGGTGGGTACACAGGAAAAGAGACCCAGTACTTC	CASSFGGGYTGKETQYF
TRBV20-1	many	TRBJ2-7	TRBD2	TGCAGTGCTACCCCAGCGGGAAGGGACGAGCAGTACTTC	CSATPAGRDEQYF
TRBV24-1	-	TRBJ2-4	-	TGTGCCACCAGTGACCAAAACATTCAGTACTTC	CATSDQNIQYF
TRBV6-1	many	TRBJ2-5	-	TGTGCCAGCAGTTTCGGGACTCCCGCGGGCGAGACCCAGTACTTC	CASSFGTPAGETQYF
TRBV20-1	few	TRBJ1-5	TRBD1	TGCAGTGCTCCCCTCGGACTGACAGGGGGGGGGGCATATAGCAATCAGCCCCAGCATTTT	CSAPLGLTGGGAYSNQPQHF
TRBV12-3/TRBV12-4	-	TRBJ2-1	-	TGTGCCAGCAGTTTAGTAGCTAGTAGCGTAGGGAATGAGCAGTTCTTC	CASSLVASSVGNEQFF
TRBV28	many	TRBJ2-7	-	TGTGCAACATCCACGGACAAATCCTACGAGCAGTACTTC	CATSTDKSYEQYF
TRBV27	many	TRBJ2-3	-	TGTGCCAGCAGTTCCCCCACAGGTTTCTCTAGCACAGATACGCAGTATTTT	CASSSPTGFSSTDTQYF
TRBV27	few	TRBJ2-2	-	TGTGCCAGCAACCCCGACGGGGCGGGTGGCACCGGGGAGCTGTTTTTT	CASNPDGAGGTGELFF
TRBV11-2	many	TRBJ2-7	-	TGTGCCAGCAGCCCGGGCCCTGCCGGGTACGAGCAGTACTTC	CASSPGPAGYEQYF
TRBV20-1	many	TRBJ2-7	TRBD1	TGCAGTGCCCTGACAGGGGAAGCCGACGAGCAGTACTTC	CSALTGEADEQYF
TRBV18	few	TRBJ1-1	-	TGTGCCAGCCGGGATGGGGGGGCTTCTGAAGCTTTCTTT	CASRDGGASEAFF
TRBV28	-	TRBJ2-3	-	TGTGCCAGCAGTTTAAGAGATATGCAGTATTTT	CASSLRDMQYF
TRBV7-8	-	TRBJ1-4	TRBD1	TGTGCCAGCAGCCGGAGACAGGGTCCCTATAATGAAAAACTGTTTTTT	CASSRRQGPYNEKLFF
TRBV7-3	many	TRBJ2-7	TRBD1	TGTGCCAGCAGCCCCCGGGGAGGGACAGGGTACGAGCAGTACTTC	CASSPRGGTGYEQYF
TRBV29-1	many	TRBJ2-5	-	TGCAGCGTTGAGCGCTGGGAGACCCAGTACTTC	CSVERWETQYF
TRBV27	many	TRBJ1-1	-	TGTGCCAGCAGTTCATCGTTGAACACTGAAGCTTTCTTT	CASSSSLNTEAFF
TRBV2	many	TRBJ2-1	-	TGTGCCAGCAGGCTAGACACTAGCTCCTACAATGAGCAGTTCTTC	CASRLDTSSYNEQFF
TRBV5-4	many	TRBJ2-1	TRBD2	TGTGCCAGCAGCTCACGAGCGGGAGGGCCCTACAATGAGCAGTTCTTC	CASSSRAGGPYNEQFF
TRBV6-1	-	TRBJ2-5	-	TGTGCCAGCATCAGTCGCAGCGGGACCCAGTACTTC	CASISRSGTQYF
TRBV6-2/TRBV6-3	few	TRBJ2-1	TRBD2	TGTGCCAGCAGTTGGTCCGGGACTAGCGCCTACAATGAGCAGTTCTTC	CASSWSGTSAYNEQFF
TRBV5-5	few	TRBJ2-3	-	TGTGCCAGCAGCTTGGGGCGGGCGATCACAGATACGCAGTATTTT	CASSLGRAITDTQYF
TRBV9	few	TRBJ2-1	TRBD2	TGTGCCAGCAGCGTAGGTCCCGCCGGGGGGGAGCAGTTCTTC	CASSVGPAGGEQFF
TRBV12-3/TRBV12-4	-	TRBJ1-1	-	TGTGCCAGCAGTTTTCGGGGGGGGAGCAGGGTAGACACTGAAGCTTTCTTT	CASSFRGGSRVDTEAFF
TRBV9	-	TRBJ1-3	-	TGTGCCTCCGCCCGGGGAGCCGAACTCTCTGGAAACACCATATATTTT	CASARGAELSGNTIYF
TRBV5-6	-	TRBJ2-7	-	TGTGCCAGCAGCTTGGAAATACGGGGCGGGCTCTACGAGCAGTACTTC	CASSLEIRGGLYEQYF
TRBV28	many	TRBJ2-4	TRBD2	TGTGCCAGCAGTCCTCCTAGCGGGCTCACCCACATAGCCAAAAACATTCAGTACTTC	CASSPPSGLTHIAKNIQYF
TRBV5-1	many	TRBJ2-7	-	TGCGCCAGCAGGCGACTGAGTGAGGAAAGTGCCTACGAGCAGTACTTC	CASRRLSEESAYEQYF
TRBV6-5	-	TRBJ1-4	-	TGTGCCAGCAGTTACTCGGGACGGACCGAAAAACTGTTTTTT	CASSYSGRTEKLFF
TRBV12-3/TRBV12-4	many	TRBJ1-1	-	TGTGCCAGCAGCGTCAGGGAAGGCACTGAAGCTTTCTTT	CASSVREGTEAFF
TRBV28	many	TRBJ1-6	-	TGTGCCAGCATCCCAAACCGGAATTCACCCCTCCACTTT	CASIPNRNSPLHF
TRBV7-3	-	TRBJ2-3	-	TGTGCCAGCAGCGTCACAACAGGGAGCACAGATACGCAGTATTTT	CASSVTTGSTDTQYF
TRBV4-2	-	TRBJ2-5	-	TGTGCCAGCAGCCGTTTTCCGGGAGTCCAAGAGACCCAGTACTTC	CASSRFPGVQETQYF
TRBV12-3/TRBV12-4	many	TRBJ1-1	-	TGTGCCAGCAGTCCCGGCGGTGGGAACACTGAAGCTTTCTTT	CASSPGGGNTEAFF
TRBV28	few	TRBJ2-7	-	TGTGCCAGCACTCCGGTCTCGCCTTACGAGCAGTACTTC	CASTPVSPYEQYF
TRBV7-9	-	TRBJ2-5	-	TGTGCCAGCAGCTTAGCGGAAGTCGGAAGAGAGACCCAGTACTTC	CASSLAEVGRETQYF
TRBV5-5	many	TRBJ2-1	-	TGTGCCAGCAGCTTGTCGGGGGAGAATGAGCAGTTCTTC	CASSLSGENEQFF
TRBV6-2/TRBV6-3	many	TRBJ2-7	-	TGTGCCAGCAGTTATTTGACTAACTACGAGCAGTACTTC	CASSYLTNYEQYF
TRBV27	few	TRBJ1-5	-	TGTGCCAGCAGAATGGGGGGGAATCAGCCCCAGCATTTT	CASRMGGNQPQHF
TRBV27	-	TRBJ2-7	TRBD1	TGTGCCAGCAAAAACGGGACAGGGAACTACGAGCAGTACTTC	CASKNGTGNYEQYF
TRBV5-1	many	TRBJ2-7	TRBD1	TGCGCCAGCAGCCTAGGGAGCAGGGGGCGCTCCTACGAGCAGTACTTC	CASSLGSRGRSYEQYF
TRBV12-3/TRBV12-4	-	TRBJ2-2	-	TGTGCCAGCAGTTTAGAGAGCGGGAACACCGGGGAGCTGTTTTTT	CASSLESGNTGELFF
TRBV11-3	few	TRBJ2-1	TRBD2	TGTGCCAGCAGGTTACAAAACCAGTCACTAGCGGGCACCTACAATGAGCAGTTCTTC	CASRLQNQSLAGTYNEQFF
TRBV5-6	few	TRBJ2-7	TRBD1	TGTGCCAGCAGCCCAGCCCGGGACAGACAATCCTACGAGCAGTACTTC	CASSPARDRQSYEQYF
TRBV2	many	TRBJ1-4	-	TGTGCCAGCAGAGAGGACACCTACCTTAAAGAAAAACTGTTTTTT	CASREDTYLKEKLFF
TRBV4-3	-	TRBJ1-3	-	TGCGCCAGCAGCCAAGATTCGCCAGCCTCTGGAAACACCATATATTTT	CASSQDSPASGNTIYF
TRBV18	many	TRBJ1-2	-	TGTGCCAGCTCACCAATAAAGGATGGCTACACCTTC	CASSPIKDGYTF
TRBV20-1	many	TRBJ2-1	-	TGCAGTGCTAGAGTAGGGGGACGCAATGAGCAGTTCTTC	CSARVGGRNEQFF